This TCR beta chain is from a study of technical replicates of blood from several donors. The germline V and J ends were trimmed by 5 bases and 7 bases, with 8 bases remaining between them. The CDR3 is 11 amino acids. Germline V gene lookup returns CDR1 MDHEN and CDR2 SYDVKM. The method was immunoSEQ multiplex PCR; TCRdb's version includes in-frame clones alone and lacks a portion of them. The sample gives more than 90,000 clones, more than 90% of which show up once; 0.2% to 0.25% is in the top ten. The sample taken for sequencing was T cells isolated from PBMCs. This chain uses TRBV28 with TRBJ2-5; no reliable D call. The source of this sequence is a human donor in good health. CDR3 DNA: TGTGCCAGCAGTCAACCGGGGACCCAGTACTTC. It yields the protein CASSQPGTQYF.